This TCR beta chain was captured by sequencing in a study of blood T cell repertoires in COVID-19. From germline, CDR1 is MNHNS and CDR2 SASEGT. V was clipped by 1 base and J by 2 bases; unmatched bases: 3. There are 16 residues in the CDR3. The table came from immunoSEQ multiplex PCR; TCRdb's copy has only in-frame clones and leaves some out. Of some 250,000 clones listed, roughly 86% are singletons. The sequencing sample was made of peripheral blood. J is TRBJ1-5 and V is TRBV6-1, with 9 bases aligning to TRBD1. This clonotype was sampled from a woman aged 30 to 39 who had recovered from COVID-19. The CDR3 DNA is TGTGCCAGCAGTGAAGGATACAGGGGGCGCAATCAGCCCCAGCATTTT. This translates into CASSEGYRGRNQPQHF.